One and the same sample provided the 25 T cell receptor beta chains below, sequenced in a study of cytomegalovirus exposure and HLA in healthy donors. Generated by immunoSEQ multiplex PCR, the TCRdb table keeps only in-frame clones and is missing some. The sample has over 150,000 clones, around 88% seen once; the top ten hold around 22%. Source material: PBMCs. These TCRs come from a man between 18 and 35 years old in good health and CMV-seropositive.

The chain uses TRBV5-1 and TRBJ2-5, with 14 bases fitting TRBD2. Germline V gene data show CDR1 as SGHRS and CDR2 as YFSETQ. This CDR3 comprises 16 residues. With 4 bases clipped from V and 4 bases from J, the junction kept 6 bases outside the gene matches. The CDR3 loop reads CASSVTTSGGGETQYF. The CDR3 bases are TGCGCCAGCAGCGTCACGACTAGCGGGGGGGGAGAGACCCAGTACTTC.

This chain joins TRBV11-2 and TRBJ1-2; D is unclear. Per the germline V gene, CDR1 is SGHAT and CDR2 is FQNNGV. Trimming took 3 bases from V and 0 from J, leaving 14 bases between them. The CDR3 has 16 residues. The CDR3 nucleotides are TGTGCCAGCAGCTTGAGGGTTAATCCAACTAACTATGGCTACACCTTC. It codes for CASSLRVNPTNYGYTF. Drawing the rest from reference TRBV11-2 and TRBJ1-2, the complete variable domain is EAGVAQSPRYKIIEKRQSVAFWCNPISGHATLYWYQQILGQGPKLLIQFQNNGVVDDSQLPKDRFSAERLKGVDSTLKIQPAKLEDSAVYLCASSLRVNPTNYGYTFGSGTRLTVV.

This chain connects TRBV5-1 to TRBJ2-7, with 12 nucleotides matching TRBD2. This CDR3 comprises 15 residues. Germline assignment: CDR1 SGHRS and CDR2 YFSETQ. The ends lost 0 bases at V and 5 bases at J; junction bases unmatched: 3. CDR3 bases: TGCGCCAGCAGCTTGGGACTAGCGGGAGCCCACGAGCAGTACTTC. It yields the protein CASSLGLAGAHEQYF.

The chain is built from TRBV7-2 and TRBJ2-3; a possible D gene is TRBD1 (6 bases). Trimming pared 5 bases from V and 4 bases from J, leaving 22 bases between. The CDR3 is 17 residues long. Germline lookup yields CDR1 SGHTA and CDR2 FQGNSA. The CDR3 spells CASSPFSDWGPPDTQYF. The CDR3 DNA is TGTGCCAGCAGCCCCTTTAGCGATTGGGGGCCCCCAGATACGCAGTATTTT.

This chain joins TRBV19 and TRBJ2-1; TRBD2 aligns across 9 bases. The CDR3 sequence is 16 residues long. Germline values: CDR1 LNHDA, CDR2 SQIVND (reference sequence). J gave up 4 bases and V 1 base, and 5 bases lay outside the gene matches. CDR3 residues: CASSIGATSGYNEQFF. The DNA of the CDR3 is TGTGCCAGTAGTATAGGGGCGACTAGCGGATACAATGAGCAGTTCTTC.

The rearrangement uses TRBV18 and TRBJ2-7; tentative D call: TRBD1 (6 bases). Per germline, CDR1 KGHSH and CDR2 LQKENI. V lost 4 bases and J lost 6, with 13 bases in between. The CDR3 loop spans 13 amino acids. This CDR3 is CASSRGGRGEQYF. DNA for the CDR3: TGTGCCAGCTCACGAGGGGGTCGGGGCGAGCAGTACTTC.

The chain couples TRBV7-3 to TRBJ2-2, with 11 bases that match TRBD1. CDR1 and CDR2 from the germline V gene are SGHTA and FQGTGA. The CDR3 runs 14 residues. With V trimmed by 8 bases and J by 5 bases, 4 bases remained unmatched. CDR3 protein: CASRTGGRTGELFF. CDR3 DNA: TGTGCCAGCCGGACAGGGGGCCGAACCGGGGAGCTGTTTTTT.

The chain couples TRBV27 to TRBJ2-7; D not certain. The germline V and J ends were trimmed by 4 bases and 1 base, with 8 bases remaining between them. The CDR3 is 13 amino acids. Germline-derived CDR1 and CDR2 are MNHEY and SMNVEV (reference sequence). The CDR3 nucleotides read TGTGCCAGCAGTTCGGCAGGTTCCTACGAGCAGTACTTC. Translating gives CASSSAGSYEQYF.

The chain employs TRBV6-4 and TRBJ1-2; D gene unclear. V lost 6 bases and J lost 3, with 17 bases in between. The CDR3 sequence is 15 residues long. The germline V gene has CDR1 MRHNA and CDR2 SNTAGT. The CDR3 spells CASRPVYAGDYGYTF. CDR3 DNA: TGTGCCAGCAGACCCGTCTACGCGGGCGACTATGGCTACACCTTC.

The J gene is TRBJ1-2, the V gene TRBV6-6, with D unclear. There are 15 residues in the CDR3. Germline V CDR1 and CDR2: MNHNY, SVGAGI (reference sequence). Trimming removed 6 bases from V and 4 bases from J, with 18 bases in between. CDR3 DNA: TGTGCCAGCAGCTCACACGGCGGAGGGTTCTATGGCTACACCTTC. This gives the protein CASSSHGGGFYGYTF.

The V call is TRBV19, the J call TRBJ2-1, with D possibly matching TRBD2 (6 bases). Per germline, CDR1 LNHDA and CDR2 SQIVND (reference sequence). The CDR3 loop spans 14 amino acids. Trimming cost V 7 bases and J 1 base, with 11 bases left between them. CDR3 nucleotide sequence: TGTGCCAGTAATCAGGGACTTTCCTACAATGAGCAGTTCTTC. It specifies CASNQGLSYNEQFF.

The CDR3, as DNA: TGTGCCAGCGCCCCAGGACACACCTACGAGCAGTACTTC. The encoded protein is CASAPGHTYEQYF. This rearrangement joins TRBV27 to TRBJ2-7, with D tentatively TRBD1 (5 bases). The ends were cut back, 8 bases at V and 2 bases at J, with 13 bases in the middle. Per the germline V gene, CDR1 is MNHEY and CDR2 is SMNVEV (reference sequence). The CDR3 contains 13 residues.

The CDR3 DNA reads as TGTGCCAGCAGCTCGGAGAGCTCCTACGAGCAGTACTTC. Amino acids: CASSSESSYEQYF. This chain links TRBV6-6 with TRBJ2-7; D is ambiguous. Germline CDR1 MNHNY, CDR2 SVGAGI (reference sequence). The length of the CDR3 is 13 residues. Trimming took off 6 bases at V and 0 bases at J, with 9 bases between the two ends.

This clone turned up a few times. CDR3 loop: CASSQEGGNQPQHF. Written as DNA, the CDR3 is TGCGCCAGCAGCCAAGAAGGGGGCAATCAGCCCCAGCATTTT. The rearrangement uses TRBV4-1 and TRBJ1-5; a possible D gene is TRBD1 (5 bases). CDR3 length equals 14 residues. Trimming took 0 bases from V and 2 from J, leaving 5 bases between them. Germline-derived CDR1 and CDR2 are MGHRA and YSYEKL.

The V and J genes are TRBV23-1 and TRBJ2-7, with D possibly TRBD2 on 6 matching bases. TRBV23-1 is filed as an ORF, its function uncertain. This CDR3 spans 15 amino acids. Deletions cut 3 bases from V and 3 bases from J, with 15 bases between. In nucleotides, the CDR3 is TGCGCCAGCAGTCAGGGGGGACGGGGCGACTACGAGCAGTACTTC. It encodes CASSQGGRGDYEQYF.

The chain combines TRBV11-2 with TRBJ1-2, with D possibly matching TRBD1 (5 bases). V was shortened by 0 bases and J by 5 bases, with 10 bases between the two germline ends. Germline CDR1 reads SGHAT; CDR2 reads FQNNGV. This CDR3 region has 14 residues. The CDR3 here is CASSLDRAGYGYTF. The DNA for the CDR3 is TGTGCCAGCAGCTTAGACAGGGCAGGGTATGGCTACACCTTC.

This chain joins TRBV7-2 and TRBJ2-7, with 7 bases that match TRBD2. Trimming at V came to 2 bases and at J to 2 bases, leaving 3 bases not matched to a gene. CDR1 is SGHTA and CDR2 is FQGNSA in the germline V gene. The CDR3 contains 14 residues. This CDR3 is CASSLTSETYEQYF. CDR3 sequence (DNA): TGTGCCAGCAGCTTAACTAGCGAAACCTACGAGCAGTACTTC.

The chain links TRBV7-8 to TRBJ1-5; a weak D match, TRBD1 (5 bases). V dropped 3 bases and J dropped 4 bases, with 13 bases sitting between them. The CDR3 totals 15 residues. Germline CDR1 SGHVS, CDR2 FQNEAQ. The CDR3 here is CASSFRGDRNQPQHF. Written as DNA, the CDR3 is TGTGCCAGCAGCTTTAGGGGCGACAGAAATCAGCCCCAGCATTTT.

The sample holds a few counts of this clone. The chain couples TRBV19 to TRBJ1-1; 7 bases are a match to TRBD1. The V and J ends lost 5 bases and 0 bases, in that order; junction bases with no gene match: 6. The germline V gene has CDR1 LNHDA and CDR2 SQIVND (reference sequence). The CDR3 spans 15 residues. As DNA, the CDR3 is TGTGCCAGTAGTCCGCGGGACAGAATGAACACTGAAGCTTTCTTT. It encodes CASSPRDRMNTEAFF.

The chain joins TRBV10-3 to TRBJ1-5; 7 nucleotides line up with TRBD1. The CDR3 runs 13 residues. The germline V gene has CDR1 ENHRY and CDR2 SYGVKD. V lost 10 bases and J lost 3; bases outside the gene matches: 6. CDR3 sequence: CATLDRVNQPQHF. The CDR3 coding sequence is TGTGCCACCCTAGACAGGGTCAATCAGCCCCAGCATTTT.

This rearrangement joins TRBV29-1 to TRBJ2-1; maybe TRBD1 (6 bases). In germline, CDR1 is SQVTM, CDR2 ANQGSEA. The CDR3 covers 12 residues. V dropped 8 bases and J dropped 5 bases, with 13 bases sitting between them. The CDR3 region has the DNA TGCAGCACCTCCAAGGGGGACAATGAGCAGTTCTTC. It codes for CSTSKGDNEQFF.

The chain is built from TRBV27 and TRBJ2-5, with D perhaps TRBD2 (6 bases). In germline, CDR1 is MNHEY, CDR2 SMNVEV (reference sequence). The CDR3 spans 13 residues. V dropped 2 bases and J dropped 5 bases, with 9 bases sitting between them. Written as DNA, the CDR3 is TGTGCCAGCAGTTTAGGTCTAGCGGAGACCCAGTACTTC. This codes for CASSLGLAETQYF.

This chain links TRBV15 with TRBJ1-2; no clear D gene. The CDR3 contains 15 residues. The V gene's germline CDR1 is LNHNV and CDR2 YYDKDF (reference sequence). Trimming shortened V by 0 bases and J by 2 bases, and 10 bases separated the two germline ends. In DNA, the CDR3 is TGTGCCACCAGCAGAGATCCGAGGGTGAACTATGGCTACACCTTC. It translates to CATSRDPRVNYGYTF.

The chain couples TRBV27 to TRBJ2-5; tentatively, D is TRBD2 (6 bases). Trimming removed 4 bases from V and 9 bases from J, with 21 bases in between. The CDR3 is made up of 15 amino acids. Germline lookup yields CDR1 MNHEY and CDR2 SMNVEV (reference sequence). The CDR3 here is CASSSDRDSRRAQYF. As DNA, the CDR3 is TGTGCCAGCAGTTCCGACCGGGACTCGCGGAGGGCCCAGTACTTC.

This chain links TRBV6-4 with TRBJ2-7; tentatively, D is TRBD1 (5 bases). This CDR3 spans 13 amino acids. Trimming left V 6 bases short and J 3 bases short, with 12 bases between. The germline V gene has CDR1 MRHNA and CDR2 SNTAGT. The CDR3 bases are TGTGCCAGCAGCGAACATAGGGGCTACGAGCAGTACTTC. Residues: CASSEHRGYEQYF.